The clone carrying this T cell receptor (beta chain) has more than one count but fewer than ten. The target antigen is unknown. These data originate in a study of blood T cells in healthy people across ages. About the study: Capturing about one barcoded beta molecule per two T cells was achieved by template switching.

Broader study findings: Per million T cells, TCR beta diversity dropped roughly linearly as age increased.

V was cut by 0 bases and J by 1 base, with 12 bases left in between. The CDR3 has 15 amino acids. Germline loops: CDR1 DFQATT, CDR2 SNEGSKA (reference sequence). Sample-barcoded 5' priming and a J-beta primer mix drove a second PCR of 7 to 11 cycles. TCRdb re-derived calls from the 5' RACE reads in MiXCR, one entry per CDR3 protein. The table lists about 1.5 million distinct CDR3 sequences, roughly two fifths of them singletons. Each sample had at least 6 million PBMCs isolated. The amount of total RNA extracted per sample was at least 5.5 micrograms. The chain uses TRBV20-1 and TRBJ1-1; weak D call: TRBD1 (6 bases). Material: blood. This TCR was recovered from a young woman in good health. CDR3 sequence reads: CSARDGNRANTEAFF. The CDR3 DNA is TGCAGTGCTAGAGATGGGAACAGGGCGAACACTGAAGCTTTCTTT.